This is a list of T cell receptor beta chains from one sample in a study of blood T cells in healthy people across ages. TCRdb independently ran MiXCR on the 5' RACE reads; one entry per CDR3 protein. The table shows about a million distinct CDR3 sequences, with around two fifths occurring only once. The sequenced material came from blood. The receptor set was obtained from a man between 18 and 29 years old in good health. The CDR3 runs from the conserved cysteine through the conserved F or W. Fields, in order: D gene, V gene, J gene, clone size, CDR3 protein, CDR3 DNA. The D gene is left open where the match is weak. Clone size is stated in some rows and not others, as once, few, many or a class when expanded.

NA	TRBV20-1	TRBJ1-6	few	CSASRGPFYNSPLHF	TGCAGTGCTAGTCGGGGGCCGTTCTATAATTCACCCCTCCACTTT
TRBD1	TRBV7-8	TRBJ2-2	few	CASSVTGATGELFF	TGTGCCAGCAGCGTGACAGGGGCCACCGGGGAGCTGTTTTTT
NA	TRBV7-8	TRBJ1-2	few	CASSLRTGAGGYTF	TGTGCCAGCAGCTTACGGACCGGGGCAGGAGGCTACACCTTC
NA	TRBV21-1	TRBJ1-6	NA	CASSSPRARGNSPLHF	TGTGCCAGCAGCAGTCCCCGGGCCCGCGGGAATTCACCCCTCCACTTT
TRBD1	TRBV6-5	TRBJ2-7	NA	CASSYDVVGGEGCGQYF	TGTGCCAGCAGTTACGACGTTGTAGGGGGCGAGGGATGCGGGCAGTACTTC
NA	TRBV29-1	TRBJ2-3	NA	CSESQGRADTQYF	TGCAGCGAGAGTCAGGGCAGGGCAGATACGCAGTATTTT
TRBD1	TRBV7-9	TRBJ2-5	NA	CASSLYGTDQETQYF	TGTGCCAGCAGCTTATACGGGACAGACCAAGAGACCCAGTACTTC
NA	TRBV20-1	TRBJ1-2	once	CSAVLGSYGYTF	TGCAGTGCTGTGTTAGGCAGCTATGGCTACACCTTC
TRBD1	TRBV12-3/TRBV12-4	TRBJ1-2	few	CASSIWDRGSYGYTF	TGTGCCAGCAGTATATGGGACAGGGGCTCCTATGGCTACACCTTC
NA	TRBV12-3/TRBV12-4	TRBJ2-7	NA	CASSFSPPGYNEQYF	TGTGCCAGCAGTTTTAGCCCCCCTGGCTACAATGAGCAGTACTTC
TRBD1	TRBV7-9	TRBJ1-1	few	CASATGGTEAFF	TGTGCCAGCGCGACAGGGGGTACTGAAGCTTTCTTT
NA	TRBV6-1	TRBJ2-7	NA	CASSPTGRGLRSYEQYF	TGTGCCAGCAGTCCGACAGGGAGGGGACTACGCTCCTACGAGCAGTACTTC
TRBD2	TRBV28	TRBJ2-1	few	CASSSSGGASRNEQFF	TGTGCCAGCAGTTCCAGCGGGGGGGCTTCCCGGAATGAGCAGTTCTTC
NA	TRBV12-3/TRBV12-4	TRBJ2-2	few	CASNPSPVSGELFF	TGTGCCAGCAATCCCTCCCCGGTTTCTGGGGAGCTGTTTTTT
TRBD2	TRBV25-1	TRBJ2-2	few	CASSVGGGAGAGELFF	TGTGCCAGCAGTGTAGGCGGGGGGGCAGGCGCCGGGGAGCTGTTTTTT
TRBD2	TRBV20-1	TRBJ2-1	NA	CSARTPGLAGNNEQFF	TGCAGTGCTAGAACCCCCGGACTAGCAGGGAACAATGAGCAGTTCTTC
NA	TRBV5-4	TRBJ1-2	NA	CASSQRALTNYGYTF	TGTGCCAGCAGCCAACGGGCCTTAACAAACTATGGCTACACCTTC
NA	TRBV4-3	TRBJ2-3	NA	CASSQGVWTTGTQYF	TGCGCCAGCAGCCAAGGAGTGTGGACTACAGGTACGCAGTATTTT
NA	TRBV7-3	TRBJ2-2	NA	CASRDLGQNTGELFF	TGTGCCAGCAGGGATCTCGGACAGAACACCGGGGAGCTGTTTTTT
NA	TRBV3-1	TRBJ1-5	NA	CASSQKANQPQHF	TGTGCCAGCAGCCAAAAGGCGAATCAGCCCCAGCATTTT